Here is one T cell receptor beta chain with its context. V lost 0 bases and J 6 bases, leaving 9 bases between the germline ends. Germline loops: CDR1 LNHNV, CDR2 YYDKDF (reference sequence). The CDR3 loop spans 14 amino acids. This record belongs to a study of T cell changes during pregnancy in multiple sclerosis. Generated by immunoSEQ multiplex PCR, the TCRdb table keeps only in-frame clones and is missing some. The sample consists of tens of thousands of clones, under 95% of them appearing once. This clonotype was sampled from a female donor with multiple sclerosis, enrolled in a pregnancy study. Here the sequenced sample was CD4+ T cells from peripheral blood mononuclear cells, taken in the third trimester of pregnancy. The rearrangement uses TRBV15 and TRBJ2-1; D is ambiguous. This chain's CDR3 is CATSRDRSLNEQFF. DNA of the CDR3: TGTGCCACCAGCAGAGATCGAAGCCTCAATGAGCAGTTCTTC.